This is a list of T cell receptor beta chains from one sample in a study of OX40 agonist ivuxolimab in advanced cancers. Sequencing was performed with immunoSEQ multiplex PCR; in TCRdb, only in-frame clones are kept and a portion is missing. The profile shows approximately 77,000 clones, roughly 80% of them singletons. Sequenced here: CD4+ or CD8+ T cells sorted from blood, sampled in a trial of the OX40 agonist ivuxolimab. Source of these receptors: an adult with an advanced solid tumor such as melanoma, head and neck, liver or kidney cancer. CDR3s include the opening cysteine and the closing phenylalanine or tryptophan. D genes are given only for firm matches. The size of a clone is reported for some rows only, either as once, few or many, or as a class for expanded clones.

j_call clone_size v_call d_call cdr3_nt cdr3_aa
TRBJ1-3 - TRBV9 - TGTGCCAGCAGCGGTGACCGGAGCTCTGGAAACACCATATATTTT CASSGDRSSGNTIYF
TRBJ2-1 few TRBV7-8 TRBD2 TGTGCCAGCAGCCTAATGCAGGGACTAGAGAATGAGCAGTTCTTC CASSLMQGLENEQFF
TRBJ2-1 - TRBV5-1 - TGCGCCAGCAGCTTGAGGACGGAGTACAATGAGCAGTTCTTC CASSLRTEYNEQFF
TRBJ2-7 - TRBV5-4 - TGTGCCAGCAGCTCGGACAGCTACGAGCAGTACTTC CASSSDSYEQYF
TRBJ2-5 once TRBV18 TRBD1 TGTGCCAGCTCACCACGGCCCCTGACAGGGGAGACCCAGTACTTC CASSPRPLTGETQYF
TRBJ2-4 - TRBV6-1 TRBD1 TGTGCCAGCAGTGTTAGGACAGGGGACAACATTCAGTACTTC CASSVRTGDNIQYF
TRBJ1-2 - TRBV7-8 - TGTGCCAGCAGTCACAACCGGGACCCGCGGGGCTACACCTTC CASSHNRDPRGYTF
TRBJ1-2 - TRBV28 - TGTGCCAGCAGCCCTTTGGACGGCTATGGCTACACCTTC CASSPLDGYGYTF
TRBJ1-1 - TRBV25-1 - TGTGCCAGTCAATCAGGAAACATGAACACTGAAGCTTTCTTT CASQSGNMNTEAFF
TRBJ1-1 once TRBV7-2 - TGTGCCAGCAGCCCAAGTTGGAACACTGAAGCTTTCTTT CASSPSWNTEAFF
TRBJ2-2 - TRBV10-2 - TGCGCCAGCAAAGACCTCTCTATAGGCACCGGGGAGCTGTTTTTT CASKDLSIGTGELFF
TRBJ1-4 - TRBV5-1 - TGCGCCAGCAGCTTAAACATCCCCCATGAAAAACTGTTTTTT CASSLNIPHEKLFF
TRBJ2-5 - TRBV2 TRBD1 TGTGCCAGCACCCCTCAGGGGGTCGCGGGTGAGACCCAGTACTTC CASTPQGVAGETQYF
TRBJ1-5 - TRBV7-3 TRBD1 TGTGCCAGCAGCACCTCGGGACAGAGCAATCAGCCCCAGCATTTT CASSTSGQSNQPQHF
TRBJ2-1 - TRBV19 - TGTGCCAGTACCTGGGGTAGCGGCCGCCACAATGAGCAGTTCTTC CASTWGSGRHNEQFF
TRBJ2-6 - TRBV7-3 - TGTGCCAGCAGCTCCGCTGGGTCCAACGTCCTGACTTTC CASSSAGSNVLTF
TRBJ2-7 - TRBV11-2 - TGTGCCAGCAGCTTAGAGCCTGCCGGTCCGGCTCCCTTC CASSLEPAGPAPF
TRBJ2-1 - TRBV6-4 TRBD2 TGTGCCAGCAGTGACTCGATGCGGTCTAGCGGTAACGTTGGTGAGCAGTTCTTC CASSDSMRSSGNVGEQFF
TRBJ2-7 once TRBV15 TRBD1 TGTGCCACCAGCAGAGATCTCTACTGGACGACAGGGGTAGCCTACGAGCAGTACTTC CATSRDLYWTTGVAYEQYF
TRBJ1-1 - TRBV20-1 - TGCAGTGCTAGTTATTCTGCTTTCTTT CSASYSAFF
TRBJ1-2 - TRBV19 - TGTGCCAGTAGTAGCCGGGGGGGCACCGCTAACTATGGCTACACCTTC CASSSRGGTANYGYTF
TRBJ2-4 - TRBV7-8 TRBD2 TGTGCCAGCAGCTTTCACGGGGGGGAGAACATTCAGTACTTC CASSFHGGENIQYF
TRBJ2-3 - TRBV7-8 TRBD1 TGTGCCAGCAGCTATCGGACAGGAATAACGTTGGATACGCAGTATTTT CASSYRTGITLDTQYF
TRBJ2-2 - TRBV5-4 - TGTGCCAGCAGCTTGATCACGGCCGGGGAGCTGTTTTTT CASSLITAGELFF
TRBJ2-7 - TRBV10-3 - TGTGCCATCAGCCGTTCTGTGGAGCAGTACTTC CAISRSVEQYF
TRBJ1-3 - TRBV18 - TGTGCCAGCTCACCAGGGCCGAGCTCTGGAAACACCATATATTTT CASSPGPSSGNTIYF
TRBJ2-7 - TRBV18 - TGTGCCAGCTCACCCGAGACAGGTCTTTACGAGCAGTACTTC CASSPETGLYEQYF
TRBJ2-7 - TRBV5-1 - TGCGCCACCAGAGTGGGAGGTGGCCCCTACGAGCAGTACTTC CATRVGGGPYEQYF
TRBJ2-5 few TRBV18 - TGTGCCAGCTCACCAGGGGTTGAGACCCAGTACTTC CASSPGVETQYF
TRBJ1-1 - TRBV6-5 - TGTGCCAGCAGTTATAGGAACACTGAAGCTTTCTTT CASSYRNTEAFF
TRBJ2-4 - TRBV6-1 - TGTGCCAGCAGTGGGAGGAACACTCGCTTCGCAAAGTACTTC CASSGRNTRFAKYF
TRBJ1-1 once TRBV4-1 TRBD1 TGCGCCAGCAGCCAAGATTTCTGGACAGGGGGTGAAGCTTTCTTT CASSQDFWTGGEAFF
TRBJ1-5 - TRBV6-6 - TGTGCCAGTGTTTTAGCCGGGGGCAATCAGCCCCAGCATTTT CASVLAGGNQPQHF
TRBJ2-7 - TRBV11-2 TRBD2 TGTGCCAGCAGCTTAGAACCGGGACTAGGGGTTTACGAGCAGTACTTC CASSLEPGLGVYEQYF
TRBJ1-2 - TRBV28 TRBD1 TGTGCCAGCAGTCGCGTCGGACAGGGCAGCTTCTATGGCTACACCTTC CASSRVGQGSFYGYTF
TRBJ2-1 - TRBV7-9 - TGTGCCAGCCCCGGGACAAAGAGAAATGAGCAGTTCTTC CASPGTKRNEQFF
TRBJ1-4 once TRBV7-6 TRBD1 TGTGCCAGCAGCTTAGACGCAGGGGGGACTGAAAAACTGTTTTTT CASSLDAGGTEKLFF
TRBJ2-7 - TRBV29-1 TRBD1 TGCAGCGTCACAGGGGTTCGTTACGAGCAGTACTTC CSVTGVRYEQYF
TRBJ2-1 - TRBV20-1 - TGCAGTGTCCCCCAGGGTAATGAGCAGTTCTTC CSVPQGNEQFF
TRBJ2-5 once TRBV9 TRBD1 TGTGCCAGCAGCAAAACCGCGAATGTGGGACAGGCGACCCAGTACTTC CASSKTANVGQATQYF
TRBJ2-7 once TRBV5-4 - TGTGCCAGCAGCGGGGCCTTAGAAGGCTTGGCGTACTTC CASSGALEGLAYF
TRBJ2-3 - TRBV30 - TGTGCCTGGAGTGGAGGTGGGAGAAAGGATACGCAGTATTTT CAWSGGGRKDTQYF
TRBJ2-5 once TRBV5-1 - TGCGCCAGCAGCTTGGAAGGACAGTCCCATCAGTGGACGTACTTC CASSLEGQSHQWTYF
TRBJ1-6 few TRBV6-6 - TGTGCCAGCAGACACGACCCGAATTCACCCCTCCACTTT CASRHDPNSPLHF
TRBJ1-2 - TRBV19 TRBD1 TGTGCCAGTAGCATACAGGGGGCGAATACCTATGGCTACACCTTC CASSIQGANTYGYTF
TRBJ2-7 - TRBV10-2 - TGCGCCAGCAGTGAGTCCGCGACCGCCTCCTACGAGCAGTACTTC CASSESATASYEQYF
TRBJ1-2 - TRBV21-1 - TGTGCCAGCAGCGATCCCTACAGAAAGACCTATGGCTACACCTTC CASSDPYRKTYGYTF
TRBJ2-2 - TRBV7-8 - TGTGCCAGCAGCTCAGGGGCCGGGGAGCTGTTTTTT CASSSGAGELFF
TRBJ1-1 - TRBV7-8 - TGTGCCAGCAGCCCGACAGGCCGTTTCACTGAAGCTTTCTTT CASSPTGRFTEAFF
TRBJ1-3 - TRBV29-1 - TGCAGCGTTGACAGCAGGGTTGGAAACACCATATATTTT CSVDSRVGNTIYF
TRBJ1-1 once TRBV18 - TGTGCCAGCTCACCACCTCATGGGGGTAGCACTGAAGCTTTCTTT CASSPPHGGSTEAFF
TRBJ1-2 - TRBV7-8 - TGTGCCAGCAGCTTAGAGTCAGGGAGAGGCTACACCTTC CASSLESGRGYTF
TRBJ1-1 - TRBV10-3 TRBD1 TGTGCCATCAGTGAGTCGGGACAGGGATTTACTGAAGCTTTCTTT CAISESGQGFTEAFF
TRBJ1-2 once TRBV19 TRBD1 TGTGCCAGTAGTGACCGGGACAGAATTTATAACTATGGCTACACCTTC CASSDRDRIYNYGYTF
TRBJ1-6 - TRBV6-5 - TGTGCCAGCAGTCGGGACCGGGGATCACCCCTCCACTTT CASSRDRGSPLHF